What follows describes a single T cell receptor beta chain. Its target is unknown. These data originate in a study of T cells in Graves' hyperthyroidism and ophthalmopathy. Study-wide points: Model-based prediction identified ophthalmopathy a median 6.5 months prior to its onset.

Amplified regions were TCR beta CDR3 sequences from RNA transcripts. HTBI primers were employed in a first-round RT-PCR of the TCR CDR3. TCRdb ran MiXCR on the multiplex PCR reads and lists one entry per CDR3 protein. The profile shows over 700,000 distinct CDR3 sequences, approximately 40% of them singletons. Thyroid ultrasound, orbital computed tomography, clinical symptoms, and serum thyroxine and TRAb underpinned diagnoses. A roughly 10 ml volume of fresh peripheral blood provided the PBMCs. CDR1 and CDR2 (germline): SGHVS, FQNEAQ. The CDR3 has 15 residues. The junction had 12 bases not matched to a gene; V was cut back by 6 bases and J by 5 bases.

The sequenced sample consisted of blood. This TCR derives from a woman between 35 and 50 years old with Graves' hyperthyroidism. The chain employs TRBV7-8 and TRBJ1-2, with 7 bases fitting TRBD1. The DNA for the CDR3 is TGTGCCAGCAGTTTAAGTACAGGGGAGCGGTATGGCTACACCTTC. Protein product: CASSLSTGERYGYTF.